The T cell receptor (beta chain) described here comes from a study of T-cell reconstitution after alpha-beta-depleted transplantation in children. Study results and caveats: Some patients' high day-60 TCRbeta diversity was traced to surviving recipient T cells and thymic progenitors.

The germline gives CDR1 DFQATT, CDR2 SNEGSKA (reference sequence). Trimming took off 0 bases at V and 3 bases at J, with 9 bases between the two ends. This CDR3 is built from 13 residues. The TCRbeta library incorporated unique molecular identifiers. TCRdb re-called the PCR reads through MiXCR, storing one row per CDR3 protein. The sample holds hundreds of thousands of distinct CDR3 sequences; approximately 13% are singletons and the top ten take 2% to 2.5%. This clonotype was recorded a few times. Its antigen remains unidentified. The clonotype originates from a male patient younger than 18 who had a stem cell transplant for acute myeloid leukemia, so the T cells may come from the graft donor. The starting material was PBMCs, mostly from graft donor cells, obtained 360 days after TCRalphabeta/CD19-depleted stem cell transplant. This chain connects TRBV20-1 to TRBJ2-7, with D uncertain. In DNA form, the CDR3 reads TGCAGTGCTAGAGATAGGGCAGACTACGAGCAGTACTTC. Amino acids: CSARDRADYEQYF.